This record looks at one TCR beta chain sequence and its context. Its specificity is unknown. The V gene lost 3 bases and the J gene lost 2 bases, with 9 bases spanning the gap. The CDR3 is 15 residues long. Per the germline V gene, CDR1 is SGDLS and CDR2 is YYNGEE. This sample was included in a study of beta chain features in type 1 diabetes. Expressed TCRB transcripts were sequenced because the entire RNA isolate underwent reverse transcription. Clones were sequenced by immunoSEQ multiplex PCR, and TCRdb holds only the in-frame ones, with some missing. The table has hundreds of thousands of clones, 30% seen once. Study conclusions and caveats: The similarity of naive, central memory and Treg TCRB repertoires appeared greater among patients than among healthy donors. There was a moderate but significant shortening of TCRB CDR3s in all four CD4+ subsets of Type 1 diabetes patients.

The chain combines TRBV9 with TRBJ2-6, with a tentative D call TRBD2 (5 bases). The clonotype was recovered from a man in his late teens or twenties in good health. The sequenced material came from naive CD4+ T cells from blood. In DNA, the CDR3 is TGTGCCAGCAGCGCGGGGTCCCCTGGGGCCAACGTCCTGACTTTC. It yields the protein CASSAGSPGANVLTF.